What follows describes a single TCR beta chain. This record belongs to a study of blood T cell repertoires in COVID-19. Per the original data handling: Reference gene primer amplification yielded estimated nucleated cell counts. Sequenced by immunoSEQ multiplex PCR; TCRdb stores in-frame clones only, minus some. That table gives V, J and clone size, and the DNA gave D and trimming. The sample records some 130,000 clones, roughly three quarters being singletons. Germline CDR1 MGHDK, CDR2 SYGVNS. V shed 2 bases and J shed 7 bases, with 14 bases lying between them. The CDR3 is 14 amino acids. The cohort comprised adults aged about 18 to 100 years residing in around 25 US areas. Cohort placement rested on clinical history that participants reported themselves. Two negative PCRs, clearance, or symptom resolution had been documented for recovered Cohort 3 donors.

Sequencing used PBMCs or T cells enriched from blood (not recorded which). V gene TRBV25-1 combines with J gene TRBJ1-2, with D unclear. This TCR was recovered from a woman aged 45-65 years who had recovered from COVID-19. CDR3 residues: CASSEEEGSRGYTF. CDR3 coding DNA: TGTGCCAGCAGTGAAGAGGAGGGTAGCCGTGGCTACACCTTC.